The rows below give T cell receptor beta chains drawn from one sample of a study of blood T cells in healthy people across ages. TCRdb passed the 5' RACE reads through MiXCR, listing each CDR3 protein once. The sample has roughly 700,000 distinct CDR3 sequences; roughly 25% are singletons. The same data also contributed to another study, on T cells of mothers and their children.

The sample taken for sequencing was blood. The source is a boy aged 5-17 years in good health. The CDR3 runs from the conserved cysteine through the conserved F or W. The D gene is left open where the match is weak. Clone size is not always given. Where it is, it says once, few, many or a class for expanded clones.

clone size: few
V gene: TRBV24-1
J gene: TRBJ1-4
D gene: NA
CDR3 DNA: TGTGCCACCAGTGGAGGGTCGGGTGGAAAACTGTTTTTT
CDR3 protein: CATSGGSGGKLFF

clone size: few
V gene: TRBV7-2
J gene: TRBJ2-7
D gene: NA
CDR3 DNA: TGTGCCAGCGCTCAGCGGTCCTACGAGCAGTACTTC
CDR3 protein: CASAQRSYEQYF

clone size: NA
V gene: TRBV28
J gene: TRBJ2-7
D gene: TRBD2
CDR3 DNA: TGTGCCAGCAGTCCAAGACTAGCGGGAGGGAACGAGCAGTACTTC
CDR3 protein: CASSPRLAGGNEQYF

clone size: few
V gene: TRBV9
J gene: TRBJ2-7
D gene: NA
CDR3 DNA: TGTGCCAGCAGCCCAGCCCGGGGCACCTACGAGCAGTACTTC
CDR3 protein: CASSPARGTYEQYF

clone size: once
V gene: TRBV7-2
J gene: TRBJ1-1
D gene: TRBD1
CDR3 DNA: TGTGCCAGCAGCTTAAAGGGGGCAACCACTGAAGCTTTCTTT
CDR3 protein: CASSLKGATTEAFF

clone size: once
V gene: TRBV6-5
J gene: TRBJ2-5
D gene: TRBD1
CDR3 DNA: TGTGCCAGCAGTTACGGGGCAGGGGGTCAAGAGACCCAGTACTTC
CDR3 protein: CASSYGAGGQETQYF

clone size: few
V gene: TRBV15
J gene: TRBJ2-2
D gene: NA
CDR3 DNA: TGTGCCACCAAGCGCGGCACCGGGGAGCTGTTTTTT
CDR3 protein: CATKRGTGELFF

clone size: many
V gene: TRBV7-3
J gene: TRBJ2-1
D gene: TRBD2
CDR3 DNA: TGTGCCAGCAGCTTTGCTAGCGGGATCGTGAATGAGCAGTTCTTC
CDR3 protein: CASSFASGIVNEQFF

clone size: NA
V gene: TRBV4-3
J gene: TRBJ1-6
D gene: NA
CDR3 DNA: TGCGCCAGCAGCCAAGATGGGGACCGGGGGTCACCCCTCCACTTT
CDR3 protein: CASSQDGDRGSPLHF

clone size: NA
V gene: TRBV24-1
J gene: TRBJ2-1
D gene: NA
CDR3 DNA: TGTGCCACCAGTGATCTGAAACTCGGTGAGCAGTTCTTC
CDR3 protein: CATSDLKLGEQFF

clone size: few
V gene: TRBV5-1
J gene: TRBJ2-3
D gene: NA
CDR3 DNA: TGCGCCAGCAGTTCCGAGGGGAGACTCGTAGATACGCAGTATTTT
CDR3 protein: CASSSEGRLVDTQYF

clone size: few
V gene: TRBV29-1
J gene: TRBJ2-2
D gene: NA
CDR3 DNA: TGCAGCGTCCCGCGAAATACCGGGGAGCTGTTTTTT
CDR3 protein: CSVPRNTGELFF

clone size: NA
V gene: TRBV5-1
J gene: TRBJ2-5
D gene: NA
CDR3 DNA: TGCGCCAGCAGCCGAAGACAATACCAAGAGACCCAGTACTTC
CDR3 protein: CASSRRQYQETQYF

clone size: NA
V gene: TRBV29-1
J gene: TRBJ1-1
D gene: NA
CDR3 DNA: TGCAGCGTTGAAGATTTGCAGGACTTGAACACTGAAGCTTTCTTT
CDR3 protein: CSVEDLQDLNTEAFF

clone size: NA
V gene: TRBV6-5
J gene: TRBJ1-6
D gene: NA
CDR3 DNA: TGTGCCAGCAGTTCGCGCACGGAGGGAAATAATTCACCCCTCCACTTT
CDR3 protein: CASSSRTEGNNSPLHF

clone size: NA
V gene: TRBV15
J gene: TRBJ2-7
D gene: NA
CDR3 DNA: TGTGCCACCAGCAAGGAAGCGGGTTGGACCTACGAGCAGTACTTC
CDR3 protein: CATSKEAGWTYEQYF

clone size: NA
V gene: TRBV20-1
J gene: TRBJ2-1
D gene: TRBD2
CDR3 DNA: TGCAGGCCCGCTGGGCTAGCGGGAGCGCGGAATGAGCAGTTCTTC
CDR3 protein: CRPAGLAGARNEQFF